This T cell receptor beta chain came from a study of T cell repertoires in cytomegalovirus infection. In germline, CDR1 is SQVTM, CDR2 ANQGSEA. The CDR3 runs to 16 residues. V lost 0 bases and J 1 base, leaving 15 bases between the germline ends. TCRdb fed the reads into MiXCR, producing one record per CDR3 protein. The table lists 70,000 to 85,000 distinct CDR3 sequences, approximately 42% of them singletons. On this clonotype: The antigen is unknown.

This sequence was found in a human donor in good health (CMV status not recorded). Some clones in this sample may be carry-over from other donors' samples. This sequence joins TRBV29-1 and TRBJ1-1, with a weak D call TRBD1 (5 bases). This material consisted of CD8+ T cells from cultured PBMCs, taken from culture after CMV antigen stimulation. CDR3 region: CSVEDLSLGTNTEAFF. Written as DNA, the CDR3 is TGCAGCGTTGAAGATCTTAGTTTGGGGACGAACACTGAAGCTTTCTTT. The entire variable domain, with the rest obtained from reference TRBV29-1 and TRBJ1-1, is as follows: SAVISQKPSRDICQRGTSLTIQCQVDSQVTMMFWYRQQPGQSLTLIATANQGSEATYESGFVIDKFPISRPNLTFSTLTVSNMSPEDSSIYLCSVEDLSLGTNTEAFFGQGTRLTVV.